This entry is about one T cell receptor beta chain. V was shortened by 5 bases and J by 9 bases, with 20 bases between the two germline ends. Germline CDR1 SGHNT, CDR2 YYREEE (reference sequence). CDR3 length: 14 amino acids. These data come from a study of cytomegalovirus exposure and HLA in healthy donors. The PCR was carried out with 60 Vbeta primers and 13 Jbeta primers. Generated by immunoSEQ multiplex PCR, the TCRdb table keeps only in-frame clones and is missing some. The sample lists under 150,000 clones; less than 80% were seen once. The sample taken for sequencing was PBMCs. This TCR was recovered from a woman between 45 and 60 years old in good health and CMV-seropositive. The chain uses TRBV5-4 and TRBJ1-2; D may be TRBD1 (6 bases). DNA for the CDR3: TGTGCCAGCAGATTCGGGTTGGGGGCAGATAGCTACACCTTC. It translates to CASRFGLGADSYTF. The variable domain in full, with the rest retrieved from reference TRBV5-4 and TRBJ1-2, is ETGVTQSPTHLIKTRGQQVTLRCSSQSGHNTVSWYQQALGQGPQFIFQYYREEENGRGNFPPRFSGLQFPNYSSELNVNALELDDSALYLCASRFGLGADSYTFGSGTRLTVV.